This entry describes one T cell receptor beta chain. Trimming stripped 5 bases from V and 11 bases from J, with 13 bases between. This CDR3 is 13 amino acids long. Germline loops: CDR1 SEHNR, CDR2 FQNEAQ (reference sequence). One Seattle source followed patients from active infection through their disease course. This sample is drawn from a study of blood T cell repertoires in COVID-19. Turning to the study itself: Italy, Spain and the United States were the sources of the convalescent and acute COVID-19 samples. The analysed material was cDNA or gDNA that came from T cells, B-cell-depleted T cells, or PBMCs.

Using immunoSEQ multiplex PCR, the repertoire was profiled, and TCRdb retains in-frame clones only, with some absent. The sample holds over 250,000 clones, roughly 88% seen once. This chain uses TRBV7-9 with TRBJ1-6; D call uncertain. The sample taken for sequencing was peripheral blood. The receptor's source is a woman in her 70s with COVID-19, enrolled during active disease. The chain's CDR3 is CASSATGIAPLHF. The CDR3 nucleotides are TGTGCCAGCAGCGCAACGGGGATCGCACCCCTCCACTTT.